The 25 T cell receptor beta chains listed next were all sequenced from one sample in a study of shared clonotypes between healthy human individuals. TCRdb keeps only in-frame clones here, not all; method: immunoSEQ multiplex PCR. The table includes more than 400,000 clones, around 73% detected once. Input material: PBMCs. The receptors stem from a woman aged 40 to 50 in good health. Some clones in this sample may be carry-over from other donors' samples.

The rearrangement joins TRBV7-2 to TRBJ1-4; D call uncertain. Trimming removed 4 bases at V and 8 bases at J, with 14 bases between. The CDR3 is made up of 14 amino acids. Germline values: CDR1 SGHTA, CDR2 FQGNSA. The DNA for the CDR3 is TGTGCCAGCAGCTCCCAGGCTTTCAAAGAAAAACTGTTTTTT. Encoded protein: CASSSQAFKEKLFF.

The V and J genes are TRBV5-1 and TRBJ2-7, with TRBD2 matching 8 bases. V was clipped by 6 bases and J by 1 base; unmatched bases: 6. This CDR3 region has 14 residues. Germline-derived CDR1 and CDR2 are SGHRS and YFSETQ. As DNA, the CDR3 is TGCGCCAGCAAGAGCGGGAGAGGTTCCTACGAGCAGTACTTC. Translation: CASKSGRGSYEQYF.

The genes are TRBV18 and TRBJ1-1; 8 bases line up with TRBD1. The CDR3 is 15 residues long. Germline V lookup: CDR1 KGHSH, CDR2 LQKENI. V lost 4 bases, J lost 4 bases, and 8 bases stayed unmatched. CDR3 DNA sequence: TGTGCCAGCTCACTCGGACAGGGTGGGACCACTGAAGCTTTCTTT. It codes for CASSLGQGGTTEAFF.

The chain employs TRBV7-2 and TRBJ1-4, with 7 bases lining up with TRBD1. CDR1 and CDR2 from the germline V gene are SGHTA and FQGNSA. This CDR3 is built from 14 residues. Trimming took 5 bases from V and 4 from J; bases not matched to a gene: 4. The CDR3 protein is CASSLTGDNEKLFF. CDR3 bases: TGTGCCAGCAGCCTCACAGGGGATAATGAAAAACTGTTTTTT.

Of note for this clone: The same CDR3 arises from other DNA sequences in this sample as well. The genes are TRBV28 and TRBJ2-7; 8 nucleotides agree with TRBD2. The germline V gene encodes CDR1 MDHEN and CDR2 SYDVKM. V was pared by 0 bases and J by 2 bases, with 3 bases of the junction left unmatched. The CDR3 has 15 amino acids. DNA of the CDR3: TGTGCCAGCAGTTTATGGGCGGGGGGTACCTACGAGCAGTACTTC. This sequence encodes CASSLWAGGTYEQYF.

At least ten counts were recorded for this clone. The genes are TRBV7-3 and TRBJ2-1, with 12 positions matching TRBD2. This CDR3 is built from 15 residues. The junction had 12 bases not matched to a gene; V was cut back by 7 bases and J by 11 bases. Germline V lookup: CDR1 SGHTA, CDR2 FQGTGA. The CDR3 DNA follows: TGTGCCAGCATCGAGTCGGGACTAGCGGGCCCTCAGCAGTTCTTC. It translates to CASIESGLAGPQQFF.

The chain recombines TRBV29-1 with TRBJ1-1, with TRBD1 matching over 7 bases. Germline CDR1 and CDR2: SQVTM and ANQGSEA. V shed 5 bases and J 0 bases; nucleotides not matched to a gene: 9. The CDR3 loop spans 15 amino acids. The CDR3 sequence is CSVSWDRYMNTEAFF. CDR3 sequence (DNA): TGCAGCGTTAGTTGGGACAGATATATGAACACTGAAGCTTTCTTT.

This sequence joins TRBV27 and TRBJ2-5; D gene unclear. V lost 2 bases, J lost 4 bases, and 8 bases lay in between. This CDR3 spans 13 amino acids. Germline V gene sequence: CDR1 MNHEY, CDR2 SMNVEV (reference sequence). This chain's CDR3 is CASSLRARETQYF. In DNA form, the CDR3 reads TGTGCCAGCAGTTTACGGGCGAGAGAGACCCAGTACTTC.

The chain couples TRBV14 to TRBJ2-3, with D maybe TRBD2 (6 bases). Germline V lookup: CDR1 SGHDN, CDR2 FVKESK. This CDR3 is built from 14 residues. V lost 4 bases and J lost 5, with 13 bases in between. The CDR3 region is CASSLAAPGDTQYF. DNA for the CDR3: TGTGCCAGCAGCCTAGCGGCCCCCGGAGATACGCAGTATTTT.

This chain connects TRBV4-1 to TRBJ2-2, with unresolved D. The CDR3 spans 14 residues. The germline CDR1 and CDR2 sequences are MGHRA and YSYEKL. V lost 1 base and J 4 bases, leaving 7 bases between the germline ends. Written as DNA, the CDR3 is TGCGCCAGCAGCCAAGGGCAGCTCACCGGGGAGCTGTTTTTT. Protein product: CASSQGQLTGELFF.

The rearrangement uses TRBV5-6 and TRBJ2-5; 10 bases are a match to TRBD2. CDR1 is SGHDT, CDR2 YYEEEE, per germline. J gave up 4 bases and V 1 base, and 4 bases lay outside the gene matches. There are 15 residues in the CDR3. CDR3 sequence: CASSLFLAGAETQYF. DNA for the CDR3: TGTGCCAGCAGCTTGTTTCTAGCGGGAGCAGAGACCCAGTACTTC.

This chain links TRBV28 with TRBJ2-7; D is undetermined. The CDR3 is made up of 12 amino acids. Germline assignment: CDR1 MDHEN and CDR2 SYDVKM. Trimming cost V 6 bases and J 0 bases, with 6 bases left between them. The CDR3 spells CASSSSSYEQYF. The DNA for the CDR3 is TGTGCCAGCAGCTCGAGCTCCTACGAGCAGTACTTC.

This sequence joins TRBV29-1 and TRBJ2-5; 8 bases fit TRBD1. Per the germline V gene, CDR1 is SQVTM and CDR2 is ANQGSEA. This CDR3 comprises 13 residues. V was pared by 7 bases and J by 2 bases, with 6 bases of the junction left unmatched. As DNA, the CDR3 is TGCAGCGAAGACAGGGGTCTACAAGAGACCCAGTACTTC. Protein product: CSEDRGLQETQYF.

This chain links TRBV9 with TRBJ2-5, with 9 bases lining up with TRBD2. Germline V gene sequence: CDR1 SGDLS, CDR2 YYNGEE. The CDR3 consists of 16 residues. With V trimmed by 4 bases and J by 4 bases, 11 bases remained unmatched. The DNA for the CDR3 is TGTGCCAGCAGCCCCCACGGGCGGGAGGGCCGAGAGACCCAGTACTTC. Protein sequence: CASSPHGREGRETQYF. Drawing the rest from reference TRBV9 and TRBJ2-5, the complete variable domain is DSGVTQTPKHLITATGQRVTLRCSPRSGDLSVYWYQQSLDQGLQFLIQYYNGEERAKGNILERFSAQQFPDLHSELNLSSLELGDSALYFCASSPHGREGRETQYFGPGTRLLVL.

This clone was seen more than once but under ten times. The chain carries TRBV6-1 and TRBJ2-5; D is perhaps TRBD1 (5 bases). The length of the CDR3 is 14 residues. Germline lookup yields CDR1 MNHNS and CDR2 SASEGT. Deletions cut 2 bases from V and 0 bases from J, with 7 bases between. The CDR3 protein is CASSEPGNQETQYF. In DNA form, the CDR3 reads TGTGCCAGCAGTGAACCAGGGAACCAAGAGACCCAGTACTTC.

V usage is TRBV9 and J usage is TRBJ2-3, with 8 positions matching TRBD1. Germline V CDR1 and CDR2: SGDLS, YYNGEE. CDR3 size: 16 residues. Unmatched junction bases numbered 5, after V lost 1 base and J lost 1 base. CDR3 protein: CASSVFGTGRTDTQYF. The DNA for the CDR3 is TGTGCCAGCAGCGTATTTGGGACAGGACGCACAGATACGCAGTATTTT.

V gene TRBV7-9 combines with J gene TRBJ2-7; 7 bases line up with TRBD2. CDR3 size: 18 residues. J lost 5 bases, V lost 6 bases, and 22 bases had no gene match. Germline V CDR1 and CDR2: SEHNR, FQNEAQ (reference sequence). In nucleotides, the CDR3 is TGTGCCAGCAGGCCCAAGGTGGGGGGGAAAGGTGTCAGGGACGAGCAGTACTTC. Protein: CASRPKVGGKGVRDEQYF.

The chain is built from TRBV5-5 and TRBJ1-3, with a weak D call TRBD1 (6 bases). The germline CDR1 and CDR2 sequences are SGHKS and YYEKEE (reference sequence). The V end lost 2 bases, the J end lost 1 base, and 10 bases lay between the germline ends. This CDR3 has 15 amino acids. CDR3 DNA: TGTGCCAGCAGCTTTTGGCAGGGGTCTGGAAACACCATATATTTT. As protein: CASSFWQGSGNTIYF.

A single count supports this clone. This sequence may be a read error, since a much larger clone differs from it by one base. In the same sample, other DNA sequences code for this CDR3. The rearrangement links TRBV28 to TRBJ1-2; 8 bases fit TRBD1. Germline V gene lookup returns CDR1 MDHEN and CDR2 SYDVKM. This CDR3 is 15 amino acids long. The V and J ends lost 7 bases and 6 bases, in that order; junction bases with no gene match: 13. The CDR3 protein is CASTTYGQGRHGYTF. The CDR3 DNA sequence: TGTGCCAGCACCACCTATGGACAGGGTAGGCATGGCTACACCTTC.

The chain carries TRBV5-1 and TRBJ1-3, with D unclear. This CDR3 comprises 14 residues. Germline assignment: CDR1 SGHRS and CDR2 YFSETQ. V was clipped by 4 bases and J by 1 base, with 9 bases between them. CDR3 bases: TGCGCCAGCAGCCTCACCCAATCTGGAAACACCATATATTTT. Translating gives CASSLTQSGNTIYF.

The J gene is TRBJ2-7, the V gene TRBV7-8; 8 bases align to TRBD2. This CDR3 region has 15 residues. The J segment lost 7 bases and the V segment lost 3 bases, leaving 11 bases of the junction unmatched. Looked up from germline, CDR1 is SGHVS and CDR2 is FQNEAQ. In DNA, the CDR3 is TGTGCCAGCAGCTTTTTGGGGTCGGGAGGGCTTGAGCAGTACTTC. Encoded protein: CASSFLGSGGLEQYF.

V and J are TRBV7-1 and TRBJ1-4; D ambiguous. TRBV7-1 is noted as an ORF with a role that remains uncertain. CDR3 length: 18 amino acids. Trimming left V 6 bases short and J 5 bases short, with 25 bases between. Written as DNA, the CDR3 is TGTGCCAGCAGTGAGCAGCAGTGTCTCCTAGTCGACAATGAAAAACTGTTTTTT. Protein: CASSEQQCLLVDNEKLFF.

The chain is built from TRBV9 and TRBJ2-1; D not certain. The CDR3 is 18 amino acids. Per germline, CDR1 SGDLS and CDR2 YYNGEE. Trimming removed 0 bases from V and 4 bases from J, with 20 bases in between. The CDR3 DNA sequence: TGTGCCAGCAGCGTAGAGATATCTTCACTTAGGTCGTACAATGAGCAGTTCTTC. Protein product: CASSVEISSLRSYNEQFF. Variable domain in full (rest from reference TRBV9 and TRBJ2-1): DSGVTQTPKHLITATGQRVTLRCSPRSGDLSVYWYQQSLDQGLQFLIQYYNGEERAKGNILERFSAQQFPDLHSELNLSSLELGDSALYFCASSVEISSLRSYNEQFFGPGTRLTVL.

V usage is TRBV30 and J usage is TRBJ1-3; tentative D call: TRBD1 (5 bases). The length of the CDR3 is 15 residues. Germline lookup yields CDR1 GTSNPN and CDR2 SVGIG (reference sequence). V dropped 1 base and J dropped 0 bases, with 10 bases sitting between them. The CDR3 is CAWSGKDTSGNTIYF. CDR3 DNA: TGTGCCTGGAGTGGGAAGGACACCTCTGGAAACACCATATATTTT.

This sequence joins TRBV4-2 and TRBJ2-2, with TRBD2 identical over 11 bases. This CDR3 spans 18 amino acids. V lost 0 bases, J lost 5 bases, and 8 bases stayed unmatched. Germline CDR1 and CDR2: LGHNA and YNFKEQ. This CDR3 reads CASSQDQGLAGRTGELFF. CDR3 in DNA: TGTGCCAGCAGCCAAGATCAAGGACTAGCGGGTAGGACCGGGGAGCTGTTTTTT.